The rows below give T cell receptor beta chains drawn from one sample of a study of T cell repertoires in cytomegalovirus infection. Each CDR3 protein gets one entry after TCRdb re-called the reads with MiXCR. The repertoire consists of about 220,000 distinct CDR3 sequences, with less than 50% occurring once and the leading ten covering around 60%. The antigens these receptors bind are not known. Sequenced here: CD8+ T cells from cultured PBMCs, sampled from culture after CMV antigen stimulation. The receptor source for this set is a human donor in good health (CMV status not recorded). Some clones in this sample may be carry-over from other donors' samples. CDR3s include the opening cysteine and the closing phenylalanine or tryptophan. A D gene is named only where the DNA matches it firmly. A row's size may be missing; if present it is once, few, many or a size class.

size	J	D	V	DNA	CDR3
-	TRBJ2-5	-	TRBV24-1	TGTGCCACCCAACCGGAGGGGGAAGGACTGCAAGAGACCCAGTACTTC	CATQPEGEGLQETQYF
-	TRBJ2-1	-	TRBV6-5	TGTGCCAGCAGTCTGGGAGCGAGAACTTACAATGAGCAGTTCTTC	CASSLGARTYNEQFF
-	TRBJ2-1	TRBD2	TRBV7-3	TGTGCCAGCAGCTTAGAATGGACTAGTAATGAGCAGTTCTTC	CASSLEWTSNEQFF
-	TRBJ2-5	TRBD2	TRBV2	TGTGCCAGCAGTGGAAGCGGGGGACTCCCAAGCGAGTACTTC	CASSGSGGLPSEYF
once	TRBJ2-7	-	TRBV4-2	TGTGCCAGCAGCGGCCGGGACTTAACCTACGAGCAGTACTTC	CASSGRDLTYEQYF
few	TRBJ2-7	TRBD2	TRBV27	TGTGCCAGCAGTTTGAAGCGGGATTACGAGCAGTACTTC	CASSLKRDYEQYF
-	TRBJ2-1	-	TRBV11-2	TGTGCCAGCAGCTTAATTGCGGATTCCTACAATGAGCAGTTCTTC	CASSLIADSYNEQFF
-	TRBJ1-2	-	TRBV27	TGTGCCAGCAGAATTAGGGGGGATGGCTACACCTTC	CASRIRGDGYTF
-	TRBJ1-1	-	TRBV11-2	TGTGCCAGCAGCTTAGCGGCAGGGTGGCAGACTGAAGCTTTCTTT	CASSLAAGWQTEAFF
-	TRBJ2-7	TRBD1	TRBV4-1	TGCGCCAGCAGCCAAGTCTGGACAGGGTTTGAGCAGTACTTC	CASSQVWTGFEQYF
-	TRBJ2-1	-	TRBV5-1	TGCGCCAGCAGCTTGGCCCTGGGATTTGACACAAATCTTTACAATGAGCAGTTCTTC	CASSLALGFDTNLYNEQFF
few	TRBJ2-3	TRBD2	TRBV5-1	TGCGCCAGCAGCACTTCTAGCGGGAGGTTCTCAGATACGCAGTATTTT	CASSTSSGRFSDTQYF
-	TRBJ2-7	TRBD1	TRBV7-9	TGTGCCAGCAGCTTAGGGCACAGGGGAGTAAGCTACGAGCAGTACTTC	CASSLGHRGVSYEQYF
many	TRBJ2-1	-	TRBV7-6	TGTGCCAGCGGAGACTACTCCTACAATGAGCAGTTCTTC	CASGDYSYNEQFF
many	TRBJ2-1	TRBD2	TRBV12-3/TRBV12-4	TGTGCCAGCAGTTTCCCTAGCGGGAGGGGCAATGAGCAGTTCTTC	CASSFPSGRGNEQFF
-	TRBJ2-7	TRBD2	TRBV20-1	TGCAGTGCCCAGATCCCCGGGAGGGAAGAGCAGTACTTC	CSAQIPGREEQYF
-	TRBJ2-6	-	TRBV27	TGTGCCAGCTCGGACACAGGGAGCTCTGGGGCCAACGTCCTGACTTTC	CASSDTGSSGANVLTF
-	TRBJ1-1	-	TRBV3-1	TGTGCCAGCAGAAGGACAGACACTGAAGCTTTCTTT	CASRRTDTEAFF
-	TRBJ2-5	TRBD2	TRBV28	TGTGCCAGCAGTTTAGGACTAGCGGGAGAAGAGACCCAGTACTTC	CASSLGLAGEETQYF
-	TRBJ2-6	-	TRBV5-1	TGCGCCAGCAGCGGAAGACAGGACCTTGGGGCCAACGTCCTGACTTTC	CASSGRQDLGANVLTF
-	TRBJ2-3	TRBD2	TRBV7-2	TGTGCCAGCAGCTTTTGGCTAGCGGGATACTCTTTCAAGGATACGCAGTATTTT	CASSFWLAGYSFKDTQYF
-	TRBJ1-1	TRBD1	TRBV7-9	TGTGCCAGCAGCTTAGTCCAGGGGGCGCGGGACACTGAAGCTTTCTTT	CASSLVQGARDTEAFF
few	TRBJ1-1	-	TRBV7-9	TGTGCCAGCAGCAAGAGACCCACGGACACTGAAGCTTTCTTT	CASSKRPTDTEAFF
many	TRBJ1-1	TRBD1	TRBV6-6	TGTGCCAGCACCCACAGGGGGATGAACACTGAAGCTTTCTTT	CASTHRGMNTEAFF
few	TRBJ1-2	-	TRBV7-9	TGTGCCAGCAGCGCCTTATTGTTAGGCTACACCTTC	CASSALLLGYTF
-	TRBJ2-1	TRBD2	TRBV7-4	TGTGCCAGCAGCCGTAAACTAGCGGGACTCATCCATGAGCAGTTCTTC	CASSRKLAGLIHEQFF